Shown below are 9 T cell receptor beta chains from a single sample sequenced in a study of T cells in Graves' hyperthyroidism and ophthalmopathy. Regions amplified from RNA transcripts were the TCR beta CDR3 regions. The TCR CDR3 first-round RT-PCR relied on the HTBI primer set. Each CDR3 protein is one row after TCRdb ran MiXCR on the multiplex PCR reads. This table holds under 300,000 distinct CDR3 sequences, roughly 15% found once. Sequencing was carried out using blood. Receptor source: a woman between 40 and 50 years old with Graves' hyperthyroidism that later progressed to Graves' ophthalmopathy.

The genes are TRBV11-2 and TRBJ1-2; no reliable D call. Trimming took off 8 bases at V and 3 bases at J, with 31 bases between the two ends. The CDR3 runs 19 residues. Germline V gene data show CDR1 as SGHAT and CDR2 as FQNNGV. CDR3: CASAYLPHDPRNTDYGYTF. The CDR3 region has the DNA TGTGCCAGCGCCTATCTTCCCCACGATCCACGGAATACCGACTATGGCTACACCTTC.

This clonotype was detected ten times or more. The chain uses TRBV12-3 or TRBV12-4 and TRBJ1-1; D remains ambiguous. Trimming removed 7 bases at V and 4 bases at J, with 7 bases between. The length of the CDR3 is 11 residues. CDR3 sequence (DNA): TGTGCCAGCATTCGGGGCACTGAAGCTTTCTTT. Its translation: CASIRGTEAFF.

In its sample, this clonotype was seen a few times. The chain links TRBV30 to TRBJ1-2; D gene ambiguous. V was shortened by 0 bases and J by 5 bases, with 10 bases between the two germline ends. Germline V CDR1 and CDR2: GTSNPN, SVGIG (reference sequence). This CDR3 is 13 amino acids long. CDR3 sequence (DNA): TGTGCCTGGAGTGTAAGCCCCTATTATGGCTACACCTTC. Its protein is CAWSVSPYYGYTF.

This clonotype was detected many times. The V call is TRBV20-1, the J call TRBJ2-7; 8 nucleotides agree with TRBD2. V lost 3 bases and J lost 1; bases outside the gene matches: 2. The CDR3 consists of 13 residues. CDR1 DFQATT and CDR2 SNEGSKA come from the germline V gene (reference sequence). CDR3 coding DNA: TGCAGTGCTAGGGGACTAGGATCCTACGAGCAGTACTTC. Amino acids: CSARGLGSYEQYF.

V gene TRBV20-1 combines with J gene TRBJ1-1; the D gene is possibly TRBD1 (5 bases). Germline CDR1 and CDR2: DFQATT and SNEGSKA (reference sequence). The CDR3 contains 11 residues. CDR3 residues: CTSGRGTEAFF. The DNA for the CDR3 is TGCACCTCGGGGCGAGGGACTGAAGCTTTCTTT.

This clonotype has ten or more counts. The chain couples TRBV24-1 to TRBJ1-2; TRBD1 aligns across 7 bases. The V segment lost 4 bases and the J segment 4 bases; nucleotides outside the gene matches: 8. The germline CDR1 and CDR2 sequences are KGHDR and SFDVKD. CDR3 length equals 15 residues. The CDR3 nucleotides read TGTGCCACCAGTGACCCGGGACAGTCGCTCTATGGCTACACCTTC. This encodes CATSDPGQSLYGYTF.

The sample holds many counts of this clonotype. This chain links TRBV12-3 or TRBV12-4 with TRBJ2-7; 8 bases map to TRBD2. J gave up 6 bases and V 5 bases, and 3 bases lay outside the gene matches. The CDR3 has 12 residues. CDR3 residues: CASSPRGGEQYF. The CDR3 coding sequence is TGTGCCAGCAGTCCTCGGGGGGGCGAGCAGTACTTC.

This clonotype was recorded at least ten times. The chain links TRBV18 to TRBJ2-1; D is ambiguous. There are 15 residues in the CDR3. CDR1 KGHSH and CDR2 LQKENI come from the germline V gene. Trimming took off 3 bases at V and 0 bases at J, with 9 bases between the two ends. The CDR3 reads CASSPGMDSYNEQFF. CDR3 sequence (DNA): TGTGCCAGCTCACCGGGGATGGACTCCTACAATGAGCAGTTCTTC. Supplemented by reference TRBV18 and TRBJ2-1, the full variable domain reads NAGVMQNPRHLVRRRGQEARLRCSPMKGHSHVYWYRQLPEEGLKFMVYLQKENIIDESGMPKERFSAEFPKEGPSILRIQQVVRGDSAAYFCASSPGMDSYNEQFFGPGTRLTVL.

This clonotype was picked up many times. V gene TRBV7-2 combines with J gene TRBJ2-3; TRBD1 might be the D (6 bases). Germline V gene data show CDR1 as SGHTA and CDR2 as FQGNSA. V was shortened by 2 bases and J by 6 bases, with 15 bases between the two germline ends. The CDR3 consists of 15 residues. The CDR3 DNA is TGTGCCAGCAGCTTATGGGTTGGGGGCAGGGATACGCAGTATTTT. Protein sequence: CASSLWVGGRDTQYF.